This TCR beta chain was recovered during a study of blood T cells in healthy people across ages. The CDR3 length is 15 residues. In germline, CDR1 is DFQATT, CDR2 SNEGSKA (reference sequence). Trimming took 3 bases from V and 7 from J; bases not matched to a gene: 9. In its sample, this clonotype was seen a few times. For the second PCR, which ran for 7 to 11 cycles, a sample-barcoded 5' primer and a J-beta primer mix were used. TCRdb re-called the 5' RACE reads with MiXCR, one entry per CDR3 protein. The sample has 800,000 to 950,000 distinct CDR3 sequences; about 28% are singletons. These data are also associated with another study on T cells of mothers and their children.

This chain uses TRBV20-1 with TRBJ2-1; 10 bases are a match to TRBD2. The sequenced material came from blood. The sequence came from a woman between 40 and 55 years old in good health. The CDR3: CSARGKRGGENEQFF. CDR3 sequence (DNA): TGCAGTGCTAGGGGAAAGCGGGGGGGCGAGAATGAGCAGTTCTTC.